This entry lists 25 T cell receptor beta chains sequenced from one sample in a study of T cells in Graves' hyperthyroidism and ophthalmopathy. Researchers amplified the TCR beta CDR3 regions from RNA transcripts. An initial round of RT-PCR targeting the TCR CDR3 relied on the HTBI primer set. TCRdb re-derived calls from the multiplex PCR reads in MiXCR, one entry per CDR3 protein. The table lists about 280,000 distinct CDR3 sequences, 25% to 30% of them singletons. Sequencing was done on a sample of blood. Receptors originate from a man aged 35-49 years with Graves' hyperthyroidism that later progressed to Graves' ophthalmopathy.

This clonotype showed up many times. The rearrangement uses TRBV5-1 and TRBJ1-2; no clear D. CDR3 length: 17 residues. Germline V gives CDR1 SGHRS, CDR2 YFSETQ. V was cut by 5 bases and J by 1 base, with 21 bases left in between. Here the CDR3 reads CASRSTGLPQLNYGYTF. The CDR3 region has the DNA TGCGCCAGCAGGTCAACTGGACTTCCCCAACTTAACTATGGCTACACCTTC.

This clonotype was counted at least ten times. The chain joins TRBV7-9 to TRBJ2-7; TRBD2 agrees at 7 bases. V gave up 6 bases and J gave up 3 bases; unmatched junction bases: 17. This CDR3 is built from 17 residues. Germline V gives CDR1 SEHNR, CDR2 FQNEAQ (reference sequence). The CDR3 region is CASRRPIGSAGSYEQYF. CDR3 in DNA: TGTGCCAGCAGACGTCCAATCGGTTCAGCGGGAAGCTACGAGCAGTACTTC.

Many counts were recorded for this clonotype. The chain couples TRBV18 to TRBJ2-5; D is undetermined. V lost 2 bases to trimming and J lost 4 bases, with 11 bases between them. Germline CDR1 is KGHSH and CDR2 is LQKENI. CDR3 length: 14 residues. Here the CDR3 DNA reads TGTGCCAGCTCACCAGTACAGCCCCCAGAGACCCAGTACTTC. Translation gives CASSPVQPPETQYF. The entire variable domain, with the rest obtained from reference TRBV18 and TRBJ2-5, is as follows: NAGVMQNPRHLVRRRGQEARLRCSPMKGHSHVYWYRQLPEEGLKFMVYLQKENIIDESGMPKERFSAEFPKEGPSILRIQQVVRGDSAAYFCASSPVQPPETQYFGPGTRLLVL.

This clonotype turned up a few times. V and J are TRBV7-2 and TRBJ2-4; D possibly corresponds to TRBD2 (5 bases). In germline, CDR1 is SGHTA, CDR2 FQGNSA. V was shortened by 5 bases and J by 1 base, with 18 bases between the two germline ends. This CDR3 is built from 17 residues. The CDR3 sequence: CASSGEGSAYAKNIQYF. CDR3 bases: TGTGCCAGCAGCGGCGAGGGCAGCGCTTATGCCAAAAACATTCAGTACTTC. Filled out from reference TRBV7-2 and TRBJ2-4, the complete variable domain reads GAGVSQSPSNKVTEKGKDVELRCDPISGHTALYWYRQSLGQGLEFLIYFQGNSAPDKSGLPSDRFSAERTGGSVSTLTIQRTQQEDSAVYLCASSGEGSAYAKNIQYFGAGTRLSVL.

CDR3: CASSLRQGIHEQYF. CDR3 coding DNA: TGTGCCAGCAGTTTGAGGCAGGGTATCCACGAGCAGTACTTC. The J gene is TRBJ2-7, the V gene TRBV6-5; a weak D match, TRBD1 (5 bases). The CDR3 has 14 amino acids. Trimming removed 4 bases at V and 5 bases at J, with 15 bases between. Germline CDR1 reads MNHEY; CDR2 reads SVGAGI.

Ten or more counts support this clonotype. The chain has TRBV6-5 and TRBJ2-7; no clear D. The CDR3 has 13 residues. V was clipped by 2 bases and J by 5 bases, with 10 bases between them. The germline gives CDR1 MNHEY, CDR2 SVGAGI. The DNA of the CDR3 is TGTGCCAGCAGTTACCTTCTCAAGAACGAGCAGTACTTC. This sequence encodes CASSYLLKNEQYF.

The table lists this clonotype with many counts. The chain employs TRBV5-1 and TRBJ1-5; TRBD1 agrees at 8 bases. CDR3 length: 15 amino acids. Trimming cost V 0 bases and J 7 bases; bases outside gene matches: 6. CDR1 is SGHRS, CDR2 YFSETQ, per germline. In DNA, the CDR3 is TGCGCCAGCAGCTTGGGAGGACAGGGAGCGCAGCCCCAGCATTTT. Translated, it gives CASSLGGQGAQPQHF.

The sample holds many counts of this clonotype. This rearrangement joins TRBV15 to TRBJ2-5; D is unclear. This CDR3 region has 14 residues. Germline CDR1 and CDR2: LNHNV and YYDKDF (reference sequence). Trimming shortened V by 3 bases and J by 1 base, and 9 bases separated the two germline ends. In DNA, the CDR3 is TGTGCCACCAGCAGGTTCGGGTCCCAAGAGACCCAGTACTTC. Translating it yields CATSRFGSQETQYF.

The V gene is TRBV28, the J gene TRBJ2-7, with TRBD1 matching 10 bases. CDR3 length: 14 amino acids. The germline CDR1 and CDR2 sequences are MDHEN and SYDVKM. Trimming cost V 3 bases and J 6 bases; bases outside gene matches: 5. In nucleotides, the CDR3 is TGTGCCAGCAGTTTTAGGACAGGGGGGCGCGAGCAGTACTTC. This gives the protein CASSFRTGGREQYF.

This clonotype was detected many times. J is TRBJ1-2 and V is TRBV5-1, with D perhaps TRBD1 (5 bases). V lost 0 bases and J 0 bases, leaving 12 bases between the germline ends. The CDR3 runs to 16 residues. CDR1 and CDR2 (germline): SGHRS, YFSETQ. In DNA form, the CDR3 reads TGCGCCAGCAGCTTGGACCCCGGGGCCTCTAACTATGGCTACACCTTC. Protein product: CASSLDPGASNYGYTF.

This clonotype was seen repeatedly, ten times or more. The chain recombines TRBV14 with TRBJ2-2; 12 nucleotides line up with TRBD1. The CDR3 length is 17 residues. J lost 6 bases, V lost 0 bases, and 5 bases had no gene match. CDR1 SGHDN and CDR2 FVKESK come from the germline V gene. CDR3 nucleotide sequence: TGTGCCAGCAGCCAAGAGTTGGGGACAGGGGGCTCCGGGGAGCTGTTTTTT. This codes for CASSQELGTGGSGELFF.

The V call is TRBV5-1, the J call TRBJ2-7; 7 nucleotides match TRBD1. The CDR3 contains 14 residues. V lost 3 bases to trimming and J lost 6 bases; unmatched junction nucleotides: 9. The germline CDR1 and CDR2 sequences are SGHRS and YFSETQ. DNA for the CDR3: TGCGCCAGCAGCTCCAATGTAGGGGGCGGCGAGCAGTACTTC. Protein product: CASSSNVGGGEQYF.

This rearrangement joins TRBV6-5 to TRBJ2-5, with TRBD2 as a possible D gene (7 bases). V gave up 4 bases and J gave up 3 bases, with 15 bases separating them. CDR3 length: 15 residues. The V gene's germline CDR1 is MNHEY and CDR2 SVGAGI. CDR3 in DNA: TGTGCCAGCAGTTTAGGGGGGGAGGGTAAAGAGACCCAGTACTTC. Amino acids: CASSLGGEGKETQYF.

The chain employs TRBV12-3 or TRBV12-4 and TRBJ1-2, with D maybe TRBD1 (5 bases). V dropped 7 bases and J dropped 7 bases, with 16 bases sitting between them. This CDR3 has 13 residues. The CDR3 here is CASTLAAGFGYTF. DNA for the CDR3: TGTGCCAGCACCCTCGCGGCAGGGTTTGGCTACACCTTC.

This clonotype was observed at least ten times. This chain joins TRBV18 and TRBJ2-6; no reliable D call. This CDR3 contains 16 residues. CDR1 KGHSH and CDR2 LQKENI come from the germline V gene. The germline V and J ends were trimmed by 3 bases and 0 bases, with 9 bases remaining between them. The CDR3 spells CASSPGIVSGANVLTF. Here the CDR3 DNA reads TGTGCCAGCTCACCGGGGATTGTCTCTGGGGCCAACGTCCTGACTTTC.

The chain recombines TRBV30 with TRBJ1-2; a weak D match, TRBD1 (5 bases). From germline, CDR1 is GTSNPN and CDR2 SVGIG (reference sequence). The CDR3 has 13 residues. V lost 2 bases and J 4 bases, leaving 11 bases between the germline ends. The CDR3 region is CAWSTGTLYGYTF. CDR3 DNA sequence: TGTGCCTGGAGTACCGGGACTCTCTATGGCTACACCTTC.

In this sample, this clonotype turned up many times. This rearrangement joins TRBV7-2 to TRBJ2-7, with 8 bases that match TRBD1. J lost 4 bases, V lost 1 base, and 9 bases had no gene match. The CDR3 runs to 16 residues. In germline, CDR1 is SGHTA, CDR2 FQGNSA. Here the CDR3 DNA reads TGTGCCAGCAGCTTAGTCCGGACAGGGCGGTTATACGAGCAGTACTTC. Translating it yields CASSLVRTGRLYEQYF.

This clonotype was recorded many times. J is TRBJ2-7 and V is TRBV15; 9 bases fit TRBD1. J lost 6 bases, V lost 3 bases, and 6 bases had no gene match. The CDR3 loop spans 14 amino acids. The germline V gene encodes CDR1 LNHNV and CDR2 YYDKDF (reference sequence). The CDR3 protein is CATSSLGTGTEQYF. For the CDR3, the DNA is TGTGCCACCAGCAGTTTAGGGACAGGGACCGAGCAGTACTTC.

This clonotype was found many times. The CDR3 here is CASSHGRGGNQPQHF. DNA of the CDR3: TGTGCCAGCAGCCACGGCAGGGGCGGCAATCAGCCCCAGCATTTT. The genes are TRBV3-1 and TRBJ1-5, with D tentatively TRBD1 (6 bases). The CDR3 spans 15 residues. V was cut by 3 bases and J by 2 bases, with 11 bases left in between. Germline V gene lookup returns CDR1 LGHDT and CDR2 YNNKEL (reference sequence).

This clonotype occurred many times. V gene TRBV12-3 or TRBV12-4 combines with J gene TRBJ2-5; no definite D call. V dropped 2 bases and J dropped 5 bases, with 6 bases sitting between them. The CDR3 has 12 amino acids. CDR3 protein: CASSLLVETQYF. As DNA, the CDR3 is TGTGCCAGCAGTTTATTGGTGGAGACCCAGTACTTC.

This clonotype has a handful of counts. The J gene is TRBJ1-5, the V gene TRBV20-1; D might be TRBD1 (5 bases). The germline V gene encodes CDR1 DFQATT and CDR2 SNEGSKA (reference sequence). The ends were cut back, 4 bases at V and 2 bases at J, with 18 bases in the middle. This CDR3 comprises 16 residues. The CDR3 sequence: CSATGTSQRGNQPQHF. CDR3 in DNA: TGCAGTGCTACCGGGACTTCCCAAAGAGGCAATCAGCCCCAGCATTTT.

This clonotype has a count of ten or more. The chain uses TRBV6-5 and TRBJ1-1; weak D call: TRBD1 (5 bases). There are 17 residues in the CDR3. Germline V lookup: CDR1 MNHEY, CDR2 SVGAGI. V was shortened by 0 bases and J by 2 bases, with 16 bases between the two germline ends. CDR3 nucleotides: TGTGCCAGCAGTTACTCGACGCAGGGAGGAAGAAACACTGAAGCTTTCTTT. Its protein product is CASSYSTQGGRNTEAFF.

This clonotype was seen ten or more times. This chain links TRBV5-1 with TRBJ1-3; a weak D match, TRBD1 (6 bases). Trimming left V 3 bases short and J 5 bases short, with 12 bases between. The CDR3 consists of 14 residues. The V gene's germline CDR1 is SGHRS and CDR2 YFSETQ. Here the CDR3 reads CASSSPGARNTIYF. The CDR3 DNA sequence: TGCGCCAGCAGCTCCCCAGGGGCGCGAAACACCATATATTTT. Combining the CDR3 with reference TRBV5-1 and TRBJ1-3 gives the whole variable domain KAGVTQTPRYLIKTRGQQVTLSCSPISGHRSVSWYQQTPGQGLQFLFEYFSETQRNKGNFPGRFSGRQFSNSRSEMNVSTLELGDSALYLCASSSPGARNTIYFGEGSWLTVV.

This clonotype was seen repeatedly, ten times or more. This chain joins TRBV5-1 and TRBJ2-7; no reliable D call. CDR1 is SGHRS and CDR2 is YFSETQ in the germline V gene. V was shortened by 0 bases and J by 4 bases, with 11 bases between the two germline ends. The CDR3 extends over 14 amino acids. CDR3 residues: CASSLAPPGYEQYF. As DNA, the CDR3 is TGCGCCAGCAGCTTGGCCCCTCCCGGATACGAGCAGTACTTC. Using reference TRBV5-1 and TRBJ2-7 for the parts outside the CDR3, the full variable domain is KAGVTQTPRYLIKTRGQQVTLSCSPISGHRSVSWYQQTPGQGLQFLFEYFSETQRNKGNFPGRFSGRQFSNSRSEMNVSTLELGDSALYLCASSLAPPGYEQYFGPGTRLTVT.

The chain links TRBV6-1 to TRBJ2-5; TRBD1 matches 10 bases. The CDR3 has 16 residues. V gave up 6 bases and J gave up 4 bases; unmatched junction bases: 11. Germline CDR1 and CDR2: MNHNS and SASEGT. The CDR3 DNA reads TGTGCCAGCAGCGAGATGACAGGGGGCGAATTAGAGACCCAGTACTTC. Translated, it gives CASSEMTGGELETQYF.